The rows below give T cell receptor beta chains drawn from one sample of a study of T-cell reconstitution after alpha-beta-depleted transplantation in children. From the PCR reads, TCRdb called clonotypes with MiXCR, one entry per CDR3 protein. The repertoire consists of around 490,000 distinct CDR3 sequences, with roughly 10% occurring once and the leading ten covering about 15%. The sequences come from PBMCs, mostly from graft donor cells, collected 180 days after TCRalphabeta/CD19-depleted stem cell transplant. Every receptor here comes from a female patient between 2 and 15 years old who had a stem cell transplant for aplastic anemia, so the T cells may come from the graft donor. Both conserved end residues are part of each CDR3. Fields, in order: D gene, clone size, J gene, V gene, CDR3 protein, CDR3 DNA. D genes are given only for firm matches. Only some rows state a clone size, as once, few, many or a class for expanded clones.

d_call: -; clone_size: few; j_call: TRBJ2-1; v_call: TRBV7-2; cdr3_aa: CASSFKGISVLGEQFF; cdr3_nt: TGTGCCAGCAGCTTTAAGGGTATTTCTGTCTTGGGTGAGCAGTTCTTC
d_call: TRBD1; clone_size: many; j_call: TRBJ1-5; v_call: TRBV11-2; cdr3_aa: CASRPSGTGGRSNQPQHF; cdr3_nt: TGTGCCAGCAGGCCGTCCGGGACAGGGGGCAGGAGCAATCAGCCCCAGCATTTT
d_call: -; clone_size: -; j_call: TRBJ2-5; v_call: TRBV10-3; cdr3_aa: CAISQTGQETQYF; cdr3_nt: TGTGCCATCAGTCAGACGGGGCAAGAGACCCAGTACTTC
d_call: -; clone_size: many; j_call: TRBJ1-5; v_call: TRBV29-1; cdr3_aa: CSAGIGNQPQHF; cdr3_nt: TGCAGCGCAGGGATTGGCAATCAGCCCCAGCATTTT
d_call: TRBD2; clone_size: few; j_call: TRBJ2-2; v_call: TRBV7-6; cdr3_aa: CASSLAPSGYIGELFF; cdr3_nt: TGTGCCAGCAGCTTAGCGCCTAGCGGCTATATCGGGGAGCTGTTTTTT
d_call: TRBD1; clone_size: -; j_call: TRBJ1-5; v_call: TRBV6-1; cdr3_aa: CASSPLGQGNQPQHF; cdr3_nt: TGTGCCAGCAGCCCCCTAGGACAGGGGAATCAGCCCCAGCATTTT
d_call: -; clone_size: many; j_call: TRBJ1-3; v_call: TRBV6-2/TRBV6-3; cdr3_aa: CASRISGNTIYF; cdr3_nt: TGTGCCAGCAGGATCTCTGGAAACACCATATATTTT
d_call: -; clone_size: -; j_call: TRBJ1-1; v_call: TRBV19; cdr3_aa: CASKLTRKNTEAFF; cdr3_nt: TGTGCCAGTAAACTGACACGCAAGAACACTGAAGCTTTCTTT
d_call: TRBD2; clone_size: few; j_call: TRBJ2-2; v_call: TRBV28; cdr3_aa: CASISGGGRGSGELFF; cdr3_nt: TGTGCCAGCATTTCGGGGGGGGGCCGGGGATCCGGGGAGCTGTTTTTT
d_call: -; clone_size: -; j_call: TRBJ2-7; v_call: TRBV21-1; cdr3_aa: CASRQRSLAGREGIYEQYF; cdr3_nt: TGTGCCAGCAGACAAAGATCACTAGCGGGACGGGAAGGAATCTACGAGCAGTACTTC
d_call: TRBD1; clone_size: -; j_call: TRBJ1-4; v_call: TRBV5-5; cdr3_aa: CASSLWTGGFGTNEKLFF; cdr3_nt: TGTGCCAGCAGCTTGTGGACAGGGGGCTTTGGAACTAATGAAAAACTGTTTTTT
d_call: -; clone_size: -; j_call: TRBJ2-6; v_call: TRBV30; cdr3_aa: CAWNSLSSGANVLTF; cdr3_nt: TGTGCCTGGAACAGCCTCTCCTCTGGGGCCAACGTCCTGACTTTC
d_call: -; clone_size: -; j_call: TRBJ1-5; v_call: TRBV29-1; cdr3_aa: CSVERRADNQPQHF; cdr3_nt: TGCAGCGTTGAACGTAGGGCGGACAATCAGCCCCAGCATTTT
d_call: TRBD2; clone_size: few; j_call: TRBJ2-3; v_call: TRBV28; cdr3_aa: CASSFPPTSGGTDTQYF; cdr3_nt: TGTGCCAGCAGTTTCCCTCCTACTAGCGGGGGCACAGATACGCAGTATTTT
d_call: -; clone_size: few; j_call: TRBJ2-1; v_call: TRBV11-2; cdr3_aa: CAAGGDSNEQFF; cdr3_nt: TGTGCCGCCGGGGGCGACTCCAATGAGCAGTTCTTC
d_call: TRBD2; clone_size: many; j_call: TRBJ2-1; v_call: TRBV4-3; cdr3_aa: CASSQDRVLAGWLYNEQFF; cdr3_nt: TGCGCCAGCAGCCAAGATAGAGTACTAGCGGGATGGCTTTACAATGAGCAGTTCTTC
d_call: -; clone_size: few; j_call: TRBJ2-3; v_call: TRBV6-5; cdr3_aa: CASSFPAADTQYF; cdr3_nt: TGTGCCAGCAGTTTCCCGGCGGCAGATACGCAGTATTTT
d_call: TRBD1; clone_size: few; j_call: TRBJ1-1; v_call: TRBV29-1; cdr3_aa: CSVRGMNTEAFF; cdr3_nt: TGCAGCGTCAGGGGGATGAACACTGAAGCTTTCTTT
d_call: -; clone_size: few; j_call: TRBJ1-1; v_call: TRBV12-3/TRBV12-4; cdr3_aa: CASSPGSRGHTEAFF; cdr3_nt: TGTGCCAGCAGCCCAGGGTCGCGGGGACACACTGAAGCTTTCTTT
d_call: TRBD1; clone_size: -; j_call: TRBJ2-1; v_call: TRBV20-1; cdr3_aa: CSARRQGVTDTSQFF; cdr3_nt: TGCAGTGCTAGACGTCAGGGGGTTACGGACACGTCGCAGTTCTTC
d_call: -; clone_size: -; j_call: TRBJ1-5; v_call: TRBV20-1; cdr3_aa: CSAKAGNSNQPQHF; cdr3_nt: TGCAGTGCAAAGGCAGGGAATAGCAATCAGCCCCAGCATTTT
d_call: TRBD1; clone_size: few; j_call: TRBJ2-3; v_call: TRBV29-1; cdr3_aa: CSVVRDRGYTDTQYF; cdr3_nt: TGCAGCGTTGTCCGGGACAGGGGATACACAGATACGCAGTATTTT
d_call: TRBD2; clone_size: -; j_call: TRBJ2-3; v_call: TRBV6-2/TRBV6-3; cdr3_aa: CASILAGTTDTQYF; cdr3_nt: TGTGCCAGCATACTAGCGGGGACCACAGATACGCAGTATTTT
d_call: TRBD1; clone_size: -; j_call: TRBJ2-2; v_call: TRBV11-1; cdr3_aa: CASSLPGQGGLNTGELFF; cdr3_nt: TGTGCCAGCAGCTTACCTGGACAGGGCGGCTTGAACACCGGGGAGCTGTTTTTT
d_call: -; clone_size: few; j_call: TRBJ2-1; v_call: TRBV18; cdr3_aa: CASSRKMATAGDNEQFF; cdr3_nt: TGTGCCAGCTCCCGGAAGATGGCTACCGCTGGCGACAATGAGCAGTTCTTC
d_call: -; clone_size: -; j_call: TRBJ1-3; v_call: TRBV12-3/TRBV12-4; cdr3_aa: CASTIRNTIYF; cdr3_nt: TGTGCCAGTACGATTCGGAACACCATATATTTT
d_call: -; clone_size: few; j_call: TRBJ2-5; v_call: TRBV29-1; cdr3_aa: CSVEGFTSLETQYF; cdr3_nt: TGCAGCGTTGAAGGTTTCACCTCTTTGGAGACCCAGTACTTC
d_call: -; clone_size: -; j_call: TRBJ1-1; v_call: TRBV12-3/TRBV12-4; cdr3_aa: CASRLESGSNTEAFF; cdr3_nt: TGTGCCAGCAGACTAGAGTCCGGAAGTAACACTGAAGCTTTCTTT
d_call: -; clone_size: many; j_call: TRBJ2-1; v_call: TRBV4-1; cdr3_aa: CASSHHSRDFYNEQFF; cdr3_nt: TGCGCCAGCAGCCATCACTCTAGAGATTTTTACAATGAGCAGTTCTTC
d_call: TRBD2; clone_size: -; j_call: TRBJ2-5; v_call: TRBV6-2/TRBV6-3; cdr3_aa: CASSYDASGRNRTETQYF; cdr3_nt: TGTGCCAGCAGTTACGACGCTAGCGGGAGGAATAGAACGGAGACCCAGTACTTC
d_call: -; clone_size: -; j_call: TRBJ2-1; v_call: TRBV12-5; cdr3_aa: CASGLGRRWDYDSSYNEQFF; cdr3_nt: TGTGCTAGTGGTTTGGGTCGTCGCTGGGATTATGACAGCTCCTACAATGAGCAGTTCTTC
d_call: TRBD1; clone_size: -; j_call: TRBJ2-2; v_call: TRBV28; cdr3_aa: CASSSPGQGIGELFF; cdr3_nt: TGTGCCAGCAGTTCCCCGGGACAGGGAATCGGGGAGCTGTTTTTT
d_call: -; clone_size: -; j_call: TRBJ1-4; v_call: TRBV15; cdr3_aa: CATSREYWRVNEKLFF; cdr3_nt: TGTGCCACCAGCAGAGAATACTGGCGCGTTAATGAAAAACTGTTTTTT
d_call: TRBD1; clone_size: few; j_call: TRBJ1-2; v_call: TRBV14; cdr3_aa: CASSARAGTDYGYTF; cdr3_nt: TGTGCCAGCAGCGCCCGCGCCGGGACAGACTATGGCTACACCTTC
d_call: -; clone_size: many; j_call: TRBJ2-7; v_call: TRBV21-1; cdr3_aa: CASSKGNRAYEQYF; cdr3_nt: TGTGCCAGCAGCAAGGGTAACAGGGCCTACGAGCAGTACTTC
d_call: -; clone_size: -; j_call: TRBJ1-1; v_call: TRBV6-5; cdr3_aa: CASSYSAPPTITEAFF; cdr3_nt: TGTGCCAGCAGTTACTCGGCCCCGCCTACAATAACTGAAGCTTTCTTT
d_call: -; clone_size: few; j_call: TRBJ2-3; v_call: TRBV15; cdr3_aa: CATSRRLSTDTQYF; cdr3_nt: TGTGCCACCAGCAGGAGGTTAAGCACAGATACGCAGTATTTT
d_call: -; clone_size: few; j_call: TRBJ2-2; v_call: TRBV7-2; cdr3_aa: CASSPGRSTGELFF; cdr3_nt: TGTGCCAGCAGCCCAGGGAGATCCACCGGGGAGCTGTTTTTT
d_call: -; clone_size: few; j_call: TRBJ2-3; v_call: TRBV20-1; cdr3_aa: CSALESTDTQYF; cdr3_nt: TGCAGTGCCCTTGAAAGCACAGATACGCAGTATTTT
d_call: TRBD1; clone_size: -; j_call: TRBJ1-2; v_call: TRBV10-2; cdr3_aa: CASSPDRVLGGYTF; cdr3_nt: TGCGCCAGCAGTCCAGACAGGGTCCTCGGTGGCTACACCTTC
d_call: -; clone_size: -; j_call: TRBJ1-1; v_call: TRBV30; cdr3_aa: CAWSVDNLLTEAFF; cdr3_nt: TGTGCCTGGAGCGTTGACAACCTTTTAACTGAAGCTTTCTTT
d_call: -; clone_size: -; j_call: TRBJ1-1; v_call: TRBV11-2; cdr3_aa: CASSFRQVEGGTEAFF; cdr3_nt: TGTGCCAGCAGCTTTCGACAGGTTGAAGGGGGCACTGAAGCTTTCTTT
d_call: -; clone_size: -; j_call: TRBJ1-1; v_call: TRBV6-2/TRBV6-3; cdr3_aa: CASSYSLRGNTEAFF; cdr3_nt: TGTGCCAGCAGTTACTCTTTGCGGGGGAACACTGAAGCTTTCTTT
d_call: -; clone_size: few; j_call: TRBJ2-7; v_call: TRBV9; cdr3_aa: CASSASSSYEQYF; cdr3_nt: TGTGCCAGCAGCGCATCGTCCTCCTACGAGCAGTACTTC
d_call: -; clone_size: few; j_call: TRBJ1-4; v_call: TRBV28; cdr3_aa: CASSLVGSLNEKLFF; cdr3_nt: TGTGCCAGCAGTTTAGTCGGCAGCCTTAATGAAAAACTGTTTTTT
d_call: TRBD2; clone_size: few; j_call: TRBJ2-2; v_call: TRBV20-1; cdr3_aa: CSASGLAENTGELFF; cdr3_nt: TGCAGTGCGAGCGGACTAGCGGAGAACACCGGGGAGCTGTTTTTT
d_call: TRBD1; clone_size: few; j_call: TRBJ2-5; v_call: TRBV11-2; cdr3_aa: CASSIRDSGFVTQYF; cdr3_nt: TGTGCCAGCAGCATCCGGGACAGTGGCTTTGTGACCCAGTACTTC
d_call: -; clone_size: few; j_call: TRBJ2-7; v_call: TRBV6-2/TRBV6-3; cdr3_aa: CASNEQGPYEQYF; cdr3_nt: TGTGCCAGCAACGAACAGGGACCCTACGAGCAGTACTTC
d_call: TRBD2; clone_size: many; j_call: TRBJ2-7; v_call: TRBV5-1; cdr3_aa: CASSLAVSSGTYEQYF; cdr3_nt: TGCGCCAGCAGCTTGGCGGTGTCTAGCGGGACGTACGAGCAGTACTTC
d_call: -; clone_size: few; j_call: TRBJ1-1; v_call: TRBV20-1; cdr3_aa: CSASRENTEAFF; cdr3_nt: TGCAGTGCTAGTAGGGAAAACACTGAAGCTTTCTTT